One and the same sample provided the 3 T cell receptor beta chains below, sequenced in a study. TCRdb processed the RT-PCR reads anew with MiXCR; each CDR3 protein has one entry. There are about 680,000 distinct CDR3 sequences in the sample; about 14% occur only once, and roughly 3.6% lies in the top ten. Sequenced material: memory CD4+ T cells from blood. All receptors come from a female donor in good health, serving as a healthy control.

This clonotype showed up just a few times. V is TRBV4-2 and J is TRBJ2-1; D is perhaps TRBD2 (6 bases). CDR1 and CDR2 from the germline V gene are LGHNA and YNFKEQ. With 1 base removed from V and 5 bases from J, the gap between germline ends came to 12 bases. The CDR3 is made up of 15 amino acids. This CDR3 is CASSQVGREDNEQFF. The CDR3, as DNA: TGTGCCAGCAGCCAAGTAGGGCGGGAAGACAATGAGCAGTTCTTC.

V is TRBV28 and J is TRBJ1-1; TRBD1 might be the D (6 bases). Per germline, CDR1 MDHEN and CDR2 SYDVKM. CDR3 size: 14 residues. Trimming stripped 3 bases from V and 3 bases from J, with 11 bases between. As DNA, the CDR3 is TGTGCCAGCAGTTTCGGCGCAGGGGACACTGAAGCTTTCTTT. It yields the protein CASSFGAGDTEAFF.

This clonotype showed up just a few times. CDR3 coding DNA: TGCGCCAGCAGCTTCCCGGACACCGTGGGCTACACCTTC. It encodes CASSFPDTVGYTF. V gene TRBV5-1 combines with J gene TRBJ1-2; the D gene is possibly TRBD1 (5 bases). Germline V gene data show CDR1 as SGHRS and CDR2 as YFSETQ. The CDR3 has 13 amino acids. V was shortened by 2 bases and J by 8 bases, with 13 bases between the two germline ends.